These 16 T cell receptor beta chains were all obtained from the same sample, sequenced in a study of blood T cell repertoires in COVID-19. Assay used: immunoSEQ multiplex PCR; TCRdb lists only in-frame clones, some missing. The repertoire holds over 600,000 clones, with around 89% as singletons. Sequenced material: peripheral blood. All receptors derive from a woman aged 18-29 years with acute or convalescent COVID-19.

V is TRBV4-1 and J is TRBJ1-5; D unresolved. V was clipped by 1 base and J by 7 bases, with 8 bases between them. There are 13 residues in the CDR3. CDR1 is MGHRA, CDR2 YSYEKL, per germline. This CDR3 reads CASSQGLEQPQHF. Here the CDR3 DNA reads TGCGCCAGCAGCCAAGGCCTGGAGCAGCCCCAGCATTTT.

The CDR3 loop reads CASSSSWAASYEQYF. The CDR3 region has the DNA TGTGCCAGCAGCTCGTCTTGGGCAGCTTCCTACGAGCAGTACTTC. This chain joins TRBV7-2 and TRBJ2-7; no reliable D call. Germline loops: CDR1 SGHTA, CDR2 FQGNSA. CDR3 length equals 15 residues. The V gene lost 4 bases and the J gene lost 1 base, with 14 bases spanning the gap.

The chain's CDR3 is CASSPGPYSDTQYF. The DNA of the CDR3 is TGCGCCAGCAGCCCAGGCCCGTACTCAGATACGCAGTATTTT. The chain is built from TRBV4-1 and TRBJ2-3; D gene uncertain. This CDR3 has 14 residues. CDR1 is MGHRA, CDR2 YSYEKL, per germline. The ends were cut back, 4 bases at V and 4 bases at J, with 12 bases in the middle.

This clone was seen once. V is TRBV6-6 and J is TRBJ2-1, with D possibly TRBD1 on 7 matching bases. Germline lookup yields CDR1 MNHNY and CDR2 SVGAGI (reference sequence). There are 15 residues in the CDR3. Trimming shortened V by 5 bases and J by 2 bases, and 13 bases separated the two germline ends. In nucleotides, the CDR3 is TGTGCCAGCAGTACCACAGGGGAGGCCTACAATGAGCAGTTCTTC. This translates into CASSTTGEAYNEQFF.

CDR3 in amino acids: CASSGTGGRGEQFF. The CDR3, as DNA: TGTGCCAGCAGCGGGACAGGGGGCCGGGGTGAGCAGTTCTTC. J is TRBJ2-1 and V is TRBV6-5; 12 nucleotides align to TRBD1. J was trimmed by 9 bases and V by 6 bases; bases with no gene match: 6. CDR1 MNHEY and CDR2 SVGAGI come from the germline V gene. CDR3 size: 14 residues.

The chain joins TRBV3-1 (or the pseudogene TRBV3-2) to TRBJ2-2, with 8 positions matching TRBD2. The germline V gene has CDR1 LGHDT and CDR2 YNNKEL (reference sequence). CDR3 length equals 15 residues. Losses at the gene ends were 0 bases for V and 5 bases for J; bases not matched to a gene: 2. The CDR3 here is CASSQERGGTGELFF. DNA of the CDR3: TGTGCCAGCAGCCAAGAACGGGGGGGAACCGGGGAGCTGTTTTTT.

This clone was observed once. This chain connects TRBV6-5 to TRBJ1-3; 9 bases map to TRBD1. V gave up 6 bases and J gave up 3 bases; unmatched junction bases: 6. The germline CDR1 and CDR2 sequences are MNHEY and SVGAGI. This CDR3 contains 15 residues. CDR3 region: CASRETGGYGNTIYF. Here the CDR3 DNA reads TGTGCCAGCAGGGAGACAGGGGGATATGGAAACACCATATATTTT.

This chain links TRBV19 with TRBJ1-2; 9 nucleotides agree with TRBD1. CDR3 length equals 17 residues. Trimming at V came to 0 bases and at J to 1 base, leaving 6 bases not matched to a gene. Germline V lookup: CDR1 LNHDA, CDR2 SQIVND (reference sequence). The CDR3: CASSIDGGQGNNYGYTF. The DNA for the CDR3 is TGTGCCAGTAGTATAGACGGCGGACAGGGGAATAACTATGGCTACACCTTC.

This rearrangement joins TRBV6-5 to TRBJ1-1; D is uncertain. Trimming stripped 0 bases from V and 4 bases from J, with 9 bases between. Germline V gene lookup returns CDR1 MNHEY and CDR2 SVGAGI. The CDR3 runs 14 residues. CDR3 in amino acids: CASSYSEGITEAFF. CDR3 in DNA: TGTGCCAGCAGTTACTCAGAGGGAATCACTGAAGCTTTCTTT.

The CDR3 here is CASSLMGQGNEQFF. In DNA, the CDR3 is TGTGCCAGCAGCTTAATGGGACAGGGCAATGAGCAGTTCTTC. The V and J genes are TRBV7-3 and TRBJ2-1, with 9 bases lining up with TRBD1. The CDR3 loop spans 14 amino acids. CDR1 is SGHTA and CDR2 is FQGTGA in the germline V gene. V lost 1 base, J lost 6 bases, and 1 base stayed unmatched.

Written as DNA, the CDR3 is TGTGCCTGGGCCGAATGGACAGCGAACACTGAAGCTTTCTTT. Its protein product is CAWAEWTANTEAFF. V is TRBV30 and J is TRBJ1-1; D possibly corresponds to TRBD1 (6 bases). V lost 5 bases, J lost 1 base, and 14 bases lay in between. Germline V gene data show CDR1 as GTSNPN and CDR2 as SVGIG (reference sequence). The CDR3 has 14 residues.

The V call is TRBV7-9, the J call TRBJ1-2, with 9 bases fitting TRBD1. Losses at the gene ends were 4 bases for V and 3 bases for J; bases not matched to a gene: 6. There are 15 residues in the CDR3. Germline CDR1 is SEHNR and CDR2 is FQNEAQ (reference sequence). CDR3 nucleotides: TGTGCCAGCAGCTCCGGACAGGGGAGGTACTATGGCTACACCTTC. Protein sequence: CASSSGQGRYYGYTF.

The chain employs TRBV30 and TRBJ2-7; tentatively, D is TRBD2 (6 bases). This CDR3 has 13 residues. Germline loops: CDR1 GTSNPN, CDR2 SVGIG (reference sequence). With 5 bases removed from V and 2 bases from J, the gap between germline ends came to 13 bases. The CDR3 reads CAWARLEPYEQYF. In DNA form, the CDR3 reads TGTGCCTGGGCTCGACTAGAACCCTACGAGCAGTACTTC.

The chain recombines TRBV3-1 (or the pseudogene TRBV3-2) with TRBJ2-7; perhaps TRBD1 as D (5 bases). CDR3 length equals 17 residues. V lost 3 bases to trimming and J lost 2 bases, with 20 bases between them. Germline V gene data show CDR1 as LGHDT and CDR2 as YNNKEL (reference sequence). CDR3 nucleotide sequence: TGTGCCAGCAGCCAGGAATCTATTCAGGGAACTACCTACGAGCAGTACTTC. Translation gives CASSQESIQGTTYEQYF.

On this clone: The same CDR3 also results from other DNA sequences found in this sample. This chain connects TRBV20-1 to TRBJ2-3; maybe TRBD1 (6 bases). CDR1 DFQATT and CDR2 SNEGSKA come from the germline V gene (reference sequence). The CDR3 loop spans 11 amino acids. V was clipped by 5 bases and J by 5 bases, with 8 bases between them. DNA for the CDR3: TGCAGTGCTCTCAGGGGAGATACGCAGTATTTT. This encodes CSALRGDTQYF.

The rearrangement uses TRBV27 and TRBJ1-1; 7 positions agree with TRBD1. The CDR3 totals 15 residues. The ends lost 0 bases at V and 5 bases at J; junction bases unmatched: 6. Germline CDR1 MNHEY, CDR2 SMNVEV (reference sequence). CDR3: CASSLSRGPRTEAFF. DNA of the CDR3: TGTGCCAGCAGTTTATCGAGGGGGCCGAGGACTGAAGCTTTCTTT.